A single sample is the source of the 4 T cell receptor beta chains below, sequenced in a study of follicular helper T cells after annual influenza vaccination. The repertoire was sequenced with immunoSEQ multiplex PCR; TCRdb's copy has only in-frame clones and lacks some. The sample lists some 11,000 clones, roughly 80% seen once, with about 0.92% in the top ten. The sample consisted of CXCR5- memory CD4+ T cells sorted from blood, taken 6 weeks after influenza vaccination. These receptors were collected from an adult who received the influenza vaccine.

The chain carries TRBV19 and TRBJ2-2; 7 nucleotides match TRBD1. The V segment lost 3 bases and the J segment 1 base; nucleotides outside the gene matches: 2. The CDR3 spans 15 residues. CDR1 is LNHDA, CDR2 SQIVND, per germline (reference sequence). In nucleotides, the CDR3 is TGTGCCAGTAGTATTAGGGGGCGGAACACCGGGGAGCTGTTTTTT. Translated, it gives CASSIRGRNTGELFF.

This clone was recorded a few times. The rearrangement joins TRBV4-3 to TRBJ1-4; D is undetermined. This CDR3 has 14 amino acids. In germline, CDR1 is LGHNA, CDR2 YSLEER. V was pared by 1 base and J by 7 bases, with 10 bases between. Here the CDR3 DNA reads TGCGCCAGCAGCCAAGGCGGGAGAACTGAAAAACTGTTTTTT. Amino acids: CASSQGGRTEKLFF.

The CDR3 loop is CASEGRGRQNQPQHF. The CDR3 bases are TGTGCCAGTGAGGGCAGGGGAAGGCAAAATCAGCCCCAGCATTTT. The chain uses TRBV19 and TRBJ1-5, with D possibly matching TRBD1 (6 bases). V lost 8 bases to trimming and J lost 4 bases, with 18 bases between them. The CDR3 runs to 15 residues. Germline CDR1 reads LNHDA; CDR2 reads SQIVND (reference sequence).

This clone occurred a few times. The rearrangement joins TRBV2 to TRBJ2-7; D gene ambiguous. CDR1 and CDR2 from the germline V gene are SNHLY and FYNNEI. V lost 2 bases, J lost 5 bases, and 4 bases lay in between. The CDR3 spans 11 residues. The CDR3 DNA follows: TGTGCCAGCAGTGAAAGCCACGAGCAGTACTTC. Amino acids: CASSESHEQYF.